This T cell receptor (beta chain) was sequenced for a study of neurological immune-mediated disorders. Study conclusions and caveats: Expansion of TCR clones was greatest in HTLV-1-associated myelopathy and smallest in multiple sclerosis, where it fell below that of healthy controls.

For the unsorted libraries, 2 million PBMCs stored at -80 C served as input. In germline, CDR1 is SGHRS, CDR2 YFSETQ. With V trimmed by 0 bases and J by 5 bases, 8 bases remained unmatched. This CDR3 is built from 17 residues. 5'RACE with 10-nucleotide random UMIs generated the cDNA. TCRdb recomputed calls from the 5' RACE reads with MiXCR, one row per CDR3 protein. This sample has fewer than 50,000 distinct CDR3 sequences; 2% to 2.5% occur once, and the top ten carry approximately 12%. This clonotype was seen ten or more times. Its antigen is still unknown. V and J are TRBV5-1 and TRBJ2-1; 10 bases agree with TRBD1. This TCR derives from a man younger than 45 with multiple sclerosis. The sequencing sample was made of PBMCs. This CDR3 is CASSLGTGTGVDNEQFF. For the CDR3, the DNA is TGCGCCAGCAGCTTGGGGACGGGGACAGGGGTTGACAATGAGCAGTTCTTC.